The 17 T cell receptor beta chains reported below all come from one sample, sequenced in a study of blood T cell repertoires in COVID-19 (dated by TCRdb to 2018 to 2021). Library construction relied on the immunoSEQ multiplex PCR assay. Entries here come from immuneACCESS through TCRdb and include only in-frame sequences with V and J called. Some clones fail to appear in such tables; in the studies checked, an unresolved V gene covers under half of the shortfall, and the cause of the remainder is unknown. The sample yields some 70,000 clones; around 89% were counted once. The top ten clones comprise 5% to 6% of the sample. Source material: peripheral blood. These TCRs come from a middle-aged man with acute or convalescent COVID-19.

The table lists this clone with a count of one. V and J are TRBV4-1 and TRBJ2-2; D may be TRBD1 (5 bases). The length of the CDR3 is 17 residues. CDR1 is MGHRA and CDR2 is YSYEKL in the germline V gene. V was cut by 3 bases and J by 2 bases, with 16 bases left in between. The CDR3 DNA reads TGCGCCAGCAGCCAGCGACAAGGGGCGCTTAACACCGGGGAGCTGTTTTTT. Its translation: CASSQRQGALNTGELFF.

V is TRBV6-1 and J is TRBJ1-4, with unresolved D. In germline, CDR1 is MNHNS, CDR2 SASEGT. V lost 1 base and J 8 bases, leaving 11 bases between the germline ends. The length of the CDR3 is 14 residues. The CDR3 coding sequence is TGTGCCAGCAGTGAAGGTCCCGGGGAGGAAAAACTGTTTTTT. Translating gives CASSEGPGEEKLFF.

The V call is TRBV14, the J call TRBJ2-7, with 10 bases that match TRBD2. Germline lookup yields CDR1 SGHDN and CDR2 FVKESK. The CDR3 consists of 16 residues. J lost 2 bases, V lost 0 bases, and 4 bases had no gene match. CDR3 coding DNA: TGTGCCAGCAGCCAAGATCGGCTAGCGGGAGCCTACGAGCAGTACTTC. It translates to CASSQDRLAGAYEQYF.

The chain links TRBV18 to TRBJ2-7; 7 bases agree with TRBD2. The CDR3 is 14 amino acids. The V and J ends lost 0 bases and 2 bases, in that order; junction bases with no gene match: 1. Germline values: CDR1 KGHSH, CDR2 LQKENI. This chain's CDR3 is CASSPPGTTYEQYF. CDR3 DNA sequence: TGTGCCAGCTCACCACCGGGGACTACCTACGAGCAGTACTTC.

This clone was seen more than once but under ten times. The chain combines TRBV19 with TRBJ1-5; 8 bases align to TRBD1. This CDR3 region has 15 residues. Per the germline V gene, CDR1 is LNHDA and CDR2 is SQIVND (reference sequence). The J segment lost 7 bases and the V segment lost 3 bases, leaving 8 bases of the junction unmatched. The CDR3 loop is CASSITGGNGQPQHF. CDR3 nucleotide sequence: TGTGCCAGTAGTATCACAGGGGGTAATGGACAGCCCCAGCATTTT.

The rearrangement links TRBV11-2 to TRBJ1-2; 7 bases are shared with TRBD1. CDR1 is SGHAT, CDR2 FQNNGV, per germline. This CDR3 region has 14 residues. V was pared by 4 bases and J by 4 bases, with 6 bases of the junction left unmatched. The CDR3 reads CASSSLQGSYGYTF. CDR3 bases: TGTGCCAGCAGCTCATTACAGGGGAGCTATGGCTACACCTTC.

The gene calls are TRBV14 and TRBJ2-5, with D possibly being TRBD2 (6 bases). CDR1 is SGHDN and CDR2 is FVKESK in the germline V gene. The CDR3 has 14 amino acids. V shed 4 bases and J shed 6 bases, with 15 bases lying between them. This CDR3 reads CASSLPGGTKTQYF. CDR3 nucleotides: TGTGCCAGCAGCCTCCCTGGCGGGACCAAGACCCAGTACTTC.

This clone was seen just once. V and J are TRBV2 and TRBJ1-4; 7 bases line up with TRBD1. Germline V gene data show CDR1 as SNHLY and CDR2 as FYNNEI. The V segment lost 10 bases and the J segment 2 bases; nucleotides outside the gene matches: 10. The CDR3 covers 15 residues. The CDR3 sequence: CAISQGVTTNEKLFF. In DNA, the CDR3 is TGTGCCATTTCCCAGGGGGTTACTACTAATGAAAAACTGTTTTTT.

This clone was recorded once. This specimen includes other DNA sequences encoding the same CDR3. The V call is TRBV27, the J call TRBJ2-7; 10 positions agree with TRBD2. The CDR3 is 14 amino acids. Germline loops: CDR1 MNHEY, CDR2 SMNVEV (reference sequence). Trimming took 4 bases from V and 3 from J; bases not matched to a gene: 3. The chain's CDR3 is CASSSGLASYEQYF. The CDR3 region has the DNA TGTGCCAGCAGTTCGGGACTAGCGAGCTACGAGCAGTACTTC.

This chain joins TRBV28 and TRBJ1-5; D remains unclear. This CDR3 has 15 residues. Germline CDR1 is MDHEN and CDR2 is SYDVKM. Trimming left V 7 bases short and J 2 bases short, with 15 bases between. CDR3 residues: CASTLPGRGNQPQHF. DNA of the CDR3: TGTGCCAGCACTCTCCCGGGGAGGGGCAATCAGCCCCAGCATTTT.

The chain recombines TRBV19 with TRBJ2-3; 15 bases are a match to TRBD2. V lost 3 bases and J lost 4; bases outside the gene matches: 8. Germline CDR1 reads LNHDA; CDR2 reads SQIVND (reference sequence). The CDR3 spans 18 residues. As DNA, the CDR3 is TGTGCCAGTAGTATGGGACTAGCGGGAGGCCTGGGCGCAGATACGCAGTATTTT. Translation gives CASSMGLAGGLGADTQYF.

The rearrangement joins TRBV6-6 to TRBJ2-5; D is unresolved. This CDR3 is 13 amino acids long. Trimming left V 8 bases short and J 2 bases short, with 12 bases between. Germline CDR1 is MNHNY and CDR2 is SVGAGI (reference sequence). The CDR3 region is CASRGRSQETQYF. The CDR3 region has the DNA TGTGCCAGCCGTGGCAGGTCTCAAGAGACCCAGTACTTC.

The chain uses TRBV5-1 and TRBJ1-5; 9 bases map to TRBD1. The J segment lost 5 bases and the V segment lost 4 bases, leaving 10 bases of the junction unmatched. This CDR3 has 16 residues. Looked up from germline, CDR1 is SGHRS and CDR2 is YFSETQ. CDR3 amino acids: CASSPTPGTGHQPQHF. For the CDR3, the DNA is TGCGCCAGCAGCCCCACCCCCGGGACAGGGCATCAGCCCCAGCATTTT.

For the CDR3, the DNA is TGCAGCGTTTCGGGGATGCAGGGGCTAGATCAGCCCCAGCATTTT. Translating gives CSVSGMQGLDQPQHF. J is TRBJ1-5 and V is TRBV29-1; D is perhaps TRBD1 (6 bases). The V end was cut by 5 bases, the J end by 5 bases, with 19 bases between. Germline lookup yields CDR1 SQVTM and CDR2 ANQGSEA. The CDR3 contains 15 residues.

The chain couples TRBV11-2 to TRBJ2-3; 14 bases are shared with TRBD2. The CDR3 contains 16 residues. Trimming removed 0 bases from V and 5 bases from J; junction bases left unmatched: 1. Germline values: CDR1 SGHAT, CDR2 FQNNGV. For the CDR3, the DNA is TGTGCCAGCAGCTTAGAAGGGACTAGCGGGAGAGATACGCAGTATTTT. Encoded protein: CASSLEGTSGRDTQYF.

The CDR3, as DNA: TGCGCCAGCAGTGAGACGGGAGCCGACGAGCAGTACTTC. Its protein product is CASSETGADEQYF. The V and J genes are TRBV10-2 and TRBJ2-7; the D gene is possibly TRBD2 (6 bases). CDR3 size: 13 residues. Looked up from germline, CDR1 is WSHSY and CDR2 is SAAADI. With 2 bases removed from V and 5 bases from J, the gap between germline ends came to 10 bases.

The chain is built from TRBV27 and TRBJ1-6, with 7 bases lining up with TRBD1. Germline V gene lookup returns CDR1 MNHEY and CDR2 SMNVEV (reference sequence). This CDR3 has 17 amino acids. Trimming took 5 bases from V and 0 from J; bases not matched to a gene: 7. CDR3 in amino acids: CASSPPQGSSYNSPLHF. The DNA of the CDR3 is TGTGCCAGCAGTCCTCCACAGGGGAGCTCCTATAATTCACCCCTCCACTTT.